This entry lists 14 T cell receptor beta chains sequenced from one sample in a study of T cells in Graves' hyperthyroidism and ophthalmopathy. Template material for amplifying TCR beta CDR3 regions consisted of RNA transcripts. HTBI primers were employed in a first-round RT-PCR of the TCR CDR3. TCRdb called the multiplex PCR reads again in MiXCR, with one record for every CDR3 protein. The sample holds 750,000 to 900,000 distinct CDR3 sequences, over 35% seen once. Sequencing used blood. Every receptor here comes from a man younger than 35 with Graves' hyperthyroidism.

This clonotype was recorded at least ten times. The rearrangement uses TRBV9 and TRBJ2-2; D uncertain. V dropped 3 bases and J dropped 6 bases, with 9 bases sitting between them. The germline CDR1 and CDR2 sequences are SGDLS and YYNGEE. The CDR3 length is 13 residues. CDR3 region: CASSGSRAGELFF. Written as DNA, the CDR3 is TGTGCCAGCAGCGGGTCCCGTGCCGGGGAGCTGTTTTTT. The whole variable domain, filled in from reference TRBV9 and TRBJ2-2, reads DSGVTQTPKHLITATGQRVTLRCSPRSGDLSVYWYQQSLDQGLQFLIQYYNGEERAKGNILERFSAQQFPDLHSELNLSSLELGDSALYFCASSGSRAGELFFGEGSRLTVL.

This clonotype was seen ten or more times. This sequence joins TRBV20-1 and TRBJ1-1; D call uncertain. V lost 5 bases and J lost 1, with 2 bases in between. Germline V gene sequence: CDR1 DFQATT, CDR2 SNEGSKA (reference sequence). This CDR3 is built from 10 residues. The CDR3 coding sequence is TGCAGTGCTGAGAACACTGAAGCTTTCTTT. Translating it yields CSAENTEAFF.

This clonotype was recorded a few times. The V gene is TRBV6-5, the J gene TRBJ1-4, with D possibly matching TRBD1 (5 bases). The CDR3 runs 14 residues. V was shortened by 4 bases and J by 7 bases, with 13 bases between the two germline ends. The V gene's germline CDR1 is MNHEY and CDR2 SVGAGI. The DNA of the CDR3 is TGTGCCAGCAGTTGGGAGGGGAAGGGTGAAAAACTGTTTTTT. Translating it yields CASSWEGKGEKLFF.

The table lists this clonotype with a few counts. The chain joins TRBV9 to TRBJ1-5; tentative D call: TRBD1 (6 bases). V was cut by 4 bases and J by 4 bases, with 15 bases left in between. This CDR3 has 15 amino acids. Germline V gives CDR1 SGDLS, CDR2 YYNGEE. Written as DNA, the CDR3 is TGTGCCAGCAGCCCGCGAGGGGGGGAAAATCAGCCCCAGCATTTT. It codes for CASSPRGGENQPQHF.

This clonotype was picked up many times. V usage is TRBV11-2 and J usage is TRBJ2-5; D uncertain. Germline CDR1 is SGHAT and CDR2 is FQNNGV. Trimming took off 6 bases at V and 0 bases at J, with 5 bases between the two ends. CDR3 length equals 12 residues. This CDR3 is CASRANQETQYF. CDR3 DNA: TGTGCCAGCAGGGCAAACCAAGAGACCCAGTACTTC.

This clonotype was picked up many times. Here the CDR3 reads CASSQEGEVRDTEAFF. CDR3 bases: TGTGCCAGCAGCCAAGAAGGGGAAGTGAGAGATACTGAAGCTTTCTTT. The V and J genes are TRBV9 and TRBJ1-1, with TRBD1 as a possible D gene (5 bases). There are 16 residues in the CDR3. V lost 4 bases and J 5 bases, leaving 21 bases between the germline ends. The germline CDR1 and CDR2 sequences are SGDLS and YYNGEE.

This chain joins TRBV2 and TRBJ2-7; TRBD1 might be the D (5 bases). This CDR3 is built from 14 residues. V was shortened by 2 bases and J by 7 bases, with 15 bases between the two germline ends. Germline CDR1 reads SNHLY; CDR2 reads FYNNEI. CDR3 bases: TGTGCCAGCAGTGAACTACAGGCTCGTAGGGAGCAGTACTTC. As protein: CASSELQARREQYF.

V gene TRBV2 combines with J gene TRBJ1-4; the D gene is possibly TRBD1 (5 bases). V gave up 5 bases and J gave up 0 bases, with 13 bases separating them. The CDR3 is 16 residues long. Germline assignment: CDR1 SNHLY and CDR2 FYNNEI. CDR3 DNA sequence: TGTGCCAGCAGTTTGGGAAGGGGTCCAACTAATGAAAAACTGTTTTTT. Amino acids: CASSLGRGPTNEKLFF.

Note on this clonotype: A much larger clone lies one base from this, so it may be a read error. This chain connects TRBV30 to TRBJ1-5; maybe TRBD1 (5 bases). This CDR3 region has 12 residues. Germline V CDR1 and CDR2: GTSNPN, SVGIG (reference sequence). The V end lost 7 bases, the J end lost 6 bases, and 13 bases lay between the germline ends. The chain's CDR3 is CAFPGRRQPQHF. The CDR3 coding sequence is TGTGCCTTTCCGGGACGTCGTCAGCCCCAGCATTTT. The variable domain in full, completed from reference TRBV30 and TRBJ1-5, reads SQTIHQWPATLVQPVGSPLSLECTVEGTSNPNLYWYRQAAGRGLQLLFYSVGIGQISSEVPQNLSASRPQDRQFILSSKKLLLSDSGFYLCAFPGRRQPQHFGDGTRLSIL.

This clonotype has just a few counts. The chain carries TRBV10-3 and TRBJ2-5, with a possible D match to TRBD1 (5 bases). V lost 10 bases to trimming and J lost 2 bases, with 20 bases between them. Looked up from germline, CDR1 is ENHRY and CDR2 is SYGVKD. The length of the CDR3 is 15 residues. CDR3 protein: CASSRTMGRQETQYF. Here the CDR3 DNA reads TGTGCCAGCAGCCGGACAATGGGGCGACAAGAGACCCAGTACTTC.

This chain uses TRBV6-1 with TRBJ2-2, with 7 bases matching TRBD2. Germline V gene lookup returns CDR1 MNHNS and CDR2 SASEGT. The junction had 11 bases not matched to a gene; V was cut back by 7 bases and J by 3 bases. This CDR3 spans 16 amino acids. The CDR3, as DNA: TGTGCCAGCACCCGAAGGGGACTACGCGACACCGGGGAGCTGTTTTTT. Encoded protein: CASTRRGLRDTGELFF.

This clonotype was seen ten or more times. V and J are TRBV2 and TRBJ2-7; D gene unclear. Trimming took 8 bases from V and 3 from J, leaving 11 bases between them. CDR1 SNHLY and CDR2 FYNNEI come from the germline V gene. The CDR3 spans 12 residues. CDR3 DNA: TGTGCCAGCTGTGTACTTAGCTACGAGCAGTACTTC. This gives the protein CASCVLSYEQYF. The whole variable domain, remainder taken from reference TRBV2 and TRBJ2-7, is EPEVTQTPSHQVTQMGQEVILRCVPISNHLYFYWYRQILGQKVEFLVSFYNNEISEKSEIFDDQFSVERPDGSNFTLKIRSTKLEDSAMYFCASCVLSYEQYFGPGTRLTVT.

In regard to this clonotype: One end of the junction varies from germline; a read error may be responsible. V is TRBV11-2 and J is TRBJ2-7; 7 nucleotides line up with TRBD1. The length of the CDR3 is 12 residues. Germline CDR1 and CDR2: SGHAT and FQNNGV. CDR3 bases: TGTGCCAGCAGCTTAGATTCGGGGACAGATCACTTC. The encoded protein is CASSLDSGTDHF.

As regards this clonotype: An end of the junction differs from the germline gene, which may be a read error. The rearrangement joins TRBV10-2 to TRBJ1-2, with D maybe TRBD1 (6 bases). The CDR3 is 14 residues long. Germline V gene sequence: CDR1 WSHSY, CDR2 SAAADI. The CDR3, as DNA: TGTGCCAGCAGCCAAGAGGACAGACCCTATGGCTACACCTTC. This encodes CASSQEDRPYGYTF.